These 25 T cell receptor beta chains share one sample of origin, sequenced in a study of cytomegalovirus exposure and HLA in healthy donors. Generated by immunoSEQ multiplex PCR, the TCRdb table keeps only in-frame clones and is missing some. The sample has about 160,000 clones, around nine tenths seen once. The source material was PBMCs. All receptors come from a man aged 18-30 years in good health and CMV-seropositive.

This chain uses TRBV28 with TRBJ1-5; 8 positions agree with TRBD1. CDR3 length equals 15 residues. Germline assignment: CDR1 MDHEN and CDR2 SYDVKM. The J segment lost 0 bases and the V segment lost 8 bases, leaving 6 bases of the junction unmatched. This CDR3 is CASQQGGNSNQPQHF. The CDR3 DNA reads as TGTGCCAGCCAACAGGGGGGTAATAGCAATCAGCCCCAGCATTTT.

CDR3 residues: CASSSGQNQPQHF. CDR3 coding DNA: TGTGCCAGCAGCTCCGGACAGAATCAGCCCCAGCATTTT. The chain joins TRBV7-8 to TRBJ1-5, with D possibly TRBD1 on 6 matching bases. This CDR3 is built from 13 residues. Germline CDR1 reads SGHVS; CDR2 reads FQNEAQ. V lost 4 bases, J lost 4 bases, and 8 bases lay in between.

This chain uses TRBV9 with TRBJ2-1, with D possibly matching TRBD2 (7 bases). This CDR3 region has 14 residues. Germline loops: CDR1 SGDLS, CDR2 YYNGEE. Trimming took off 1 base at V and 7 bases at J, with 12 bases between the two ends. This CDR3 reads CASSVWEGGNEQFF. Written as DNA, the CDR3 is TGTGCCAGCAGCGTATGGGAGGGGGGAAATGAGCAGTTCTTC.

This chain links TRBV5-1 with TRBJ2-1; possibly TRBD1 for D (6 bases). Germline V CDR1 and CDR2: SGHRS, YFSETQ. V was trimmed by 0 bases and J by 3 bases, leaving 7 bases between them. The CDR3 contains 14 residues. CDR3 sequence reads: CASSLETGYNEQFF. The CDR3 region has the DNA TGCGCCAGCAGCTTGGAGACAGGCTACAATGAGCAGTTCTTC.

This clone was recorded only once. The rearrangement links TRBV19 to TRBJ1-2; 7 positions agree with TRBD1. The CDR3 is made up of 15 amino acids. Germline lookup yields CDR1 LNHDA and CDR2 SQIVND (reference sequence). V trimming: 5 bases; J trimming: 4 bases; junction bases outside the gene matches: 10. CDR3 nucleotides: TGTGCCAGTAGTGGGGACAGCAAAGACCTCTATGGCTACACCTTC. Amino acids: CASSGDSKDLYGYTF. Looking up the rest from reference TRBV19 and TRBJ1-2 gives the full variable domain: DGGITQSPKYLFRKEGQNVTLSCEQNLNHDAMYWYRQDPGQGLRLIYYSQIVNDFQKGDIAEGYSVSREKKESFPLTVTSAQKNPTAFYLCASSGDSKDLYGYTFGSGTRLTVV.

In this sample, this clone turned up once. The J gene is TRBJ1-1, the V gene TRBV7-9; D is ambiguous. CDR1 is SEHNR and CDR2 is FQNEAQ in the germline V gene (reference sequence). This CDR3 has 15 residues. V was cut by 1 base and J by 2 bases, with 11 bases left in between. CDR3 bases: TGTGCCAGCAGCTTAGTCGCGACATTTAACACTGAAGCTTTCTTT. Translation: CASSLVATFNTEAFF.

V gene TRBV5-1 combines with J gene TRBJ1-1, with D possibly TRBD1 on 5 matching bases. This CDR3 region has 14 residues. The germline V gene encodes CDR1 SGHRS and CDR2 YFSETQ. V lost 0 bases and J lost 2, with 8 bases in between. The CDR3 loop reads CASSLAGTNTEAFF. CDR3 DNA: TGCGCCAGCAGCTTGGCCGGGACTAACACTGAAGCTTTCTTT.

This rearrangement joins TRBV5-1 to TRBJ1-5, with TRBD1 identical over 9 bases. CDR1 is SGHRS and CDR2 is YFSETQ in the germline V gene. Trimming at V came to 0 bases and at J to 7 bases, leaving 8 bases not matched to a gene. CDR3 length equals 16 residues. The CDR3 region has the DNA TGCGCCAGCAGCTTGGATCCCGGGACAGGGATCCAGCCCCAGCATTTT. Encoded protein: CASSLDPGTGIQPQHF.

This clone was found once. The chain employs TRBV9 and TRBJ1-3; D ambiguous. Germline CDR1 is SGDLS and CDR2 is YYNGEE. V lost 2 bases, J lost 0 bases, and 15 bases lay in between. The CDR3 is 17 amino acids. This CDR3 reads CASSVGYVPLSGNTIYF. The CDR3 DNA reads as TGTGCCAGCAGCGTCGGGTATGTCCCTCTCTCTGGAAACACCATATATTTT.

The CDR3 sequence is CASSSIAGYQETQYF. The CDR3 coding sequence is TGTGCCAGCAGTTCGATAGCGGGGTACCAAGAGACCCAGTACTTC. This rearrangement joins TRBV28 to TRBJ2-5; 8 bases align to TRBD2. This CDR3 contains 15 residues. The V and J ends lost 4 bases and 0 bases, in that order; junction bases with no gene match: 4. Germline V CDR1 and CDR2: MDHEN, SYDVKM. Based on the CDR3 plus reference TRBV28 and TRBJ2-5, the full variable domain is DVKVTQSSRYLVKRTGEKVFLECVQDMDHENMFWYRQDPGLGLRLIYFSYDVKMKEKGDIPEGYSVSREKKERFSLILESASTNQTSMYLCASSSIAGYQETQYFGPGTRLLVL.

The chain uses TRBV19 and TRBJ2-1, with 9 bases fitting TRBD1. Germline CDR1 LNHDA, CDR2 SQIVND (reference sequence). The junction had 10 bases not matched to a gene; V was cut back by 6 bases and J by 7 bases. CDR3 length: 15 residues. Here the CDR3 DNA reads TGTGCCAGTAGAGAAACAGGGGGCGTTTTTAATGAGCAGTTCTTC. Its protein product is CASRETGGVFNEQFF.

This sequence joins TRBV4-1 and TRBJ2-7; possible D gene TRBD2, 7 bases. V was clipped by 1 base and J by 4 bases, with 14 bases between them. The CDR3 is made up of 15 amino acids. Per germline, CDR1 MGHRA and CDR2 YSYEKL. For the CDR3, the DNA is TGCGCCAGCAGCCAAGTGGGGGGGGCTTCTTACGAGCAGTACTTC. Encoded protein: CASSQVGGASYEQYF.

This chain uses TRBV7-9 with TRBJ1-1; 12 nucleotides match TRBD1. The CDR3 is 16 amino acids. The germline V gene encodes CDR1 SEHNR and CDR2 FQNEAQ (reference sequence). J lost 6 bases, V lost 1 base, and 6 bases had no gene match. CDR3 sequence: CASSLGRDRGLPEAFF. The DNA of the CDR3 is TGTGCCAGCAGCTTAGGGCGGGACAGGGGGCTTCCTGAAGCTTTCTTT.

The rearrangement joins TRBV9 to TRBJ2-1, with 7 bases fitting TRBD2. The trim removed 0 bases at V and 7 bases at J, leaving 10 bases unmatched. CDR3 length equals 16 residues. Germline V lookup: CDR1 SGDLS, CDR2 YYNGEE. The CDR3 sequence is CASSVGPRRGGNEQFF. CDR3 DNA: TGTGCCAGCAGCGTAGGGCCTAGGCGGGGAGGGAATGAGCAGTTCTTC.

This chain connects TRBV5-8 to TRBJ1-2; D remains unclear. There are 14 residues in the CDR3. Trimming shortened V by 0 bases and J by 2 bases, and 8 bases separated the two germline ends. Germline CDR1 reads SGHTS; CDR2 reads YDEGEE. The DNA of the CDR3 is TGTGCCAGCAGCTTGGCTAAGAGAAACTATGGCTACACCTTC. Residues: CASSLAKRNYGYTF.

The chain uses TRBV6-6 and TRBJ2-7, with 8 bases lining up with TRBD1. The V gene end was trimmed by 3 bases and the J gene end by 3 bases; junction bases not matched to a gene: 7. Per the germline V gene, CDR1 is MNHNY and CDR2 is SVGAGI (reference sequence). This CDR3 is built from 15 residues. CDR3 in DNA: TGTGCCAGCAGTTATTTGAGACAGGGGTTCTACGAGCAGTACTTC. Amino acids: CASSYLRQGFYEQYF.

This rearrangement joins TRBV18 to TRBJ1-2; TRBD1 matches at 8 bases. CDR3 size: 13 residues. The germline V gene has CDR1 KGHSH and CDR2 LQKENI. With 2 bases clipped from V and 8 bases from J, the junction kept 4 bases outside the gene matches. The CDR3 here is CASSPRTGTGYTF. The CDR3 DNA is TGTGCCAGCTCACCAAGGACAGGGACGGGCTACACCTTC.

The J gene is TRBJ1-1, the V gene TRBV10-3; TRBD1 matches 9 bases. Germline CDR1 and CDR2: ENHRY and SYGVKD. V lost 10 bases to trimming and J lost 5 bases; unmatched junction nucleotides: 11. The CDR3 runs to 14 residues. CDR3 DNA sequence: TGTGCCACCGTACCGGGACAGGGAACAACTGAAGCTTTCTTT. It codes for CATVPGQGTTEAFF.

The DNA of the CDR3 is TGTGCCAGCAGCCCTTTCGAGCGGTTTACCTACGAGCAGTACTTC. This encodes CASSPFERFTYEQYF. The chain employs TRBV5-5 and TRBJ2-7, with D tentatively TRBD2 (5 bases). Trimming pared 4 bases from V and 2 bases from J, leaving 16 bases between. The CDR3 loop spans 15 amino acids. The V gene's germline CDR1 is SGHKS and CDR2 YYEKEE (reference sequence).

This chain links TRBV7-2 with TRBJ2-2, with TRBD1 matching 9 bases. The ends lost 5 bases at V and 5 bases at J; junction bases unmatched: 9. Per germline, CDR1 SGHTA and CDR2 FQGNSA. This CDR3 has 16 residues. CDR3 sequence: CASSPGTGFRTGELFF. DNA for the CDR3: TGTGCCAGCAGCCCCGGGACAGGGTTTAGGACCGGGGAGCTGTTTTTT.

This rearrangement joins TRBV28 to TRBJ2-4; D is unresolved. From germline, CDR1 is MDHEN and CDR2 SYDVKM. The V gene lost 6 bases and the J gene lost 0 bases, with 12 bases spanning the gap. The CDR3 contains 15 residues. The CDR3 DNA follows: TGTGCCAGCAGAAGTTTGGTACTAGCCAAAAACATTCAGTACTTC. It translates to CASRSLVLAKNIQYF.

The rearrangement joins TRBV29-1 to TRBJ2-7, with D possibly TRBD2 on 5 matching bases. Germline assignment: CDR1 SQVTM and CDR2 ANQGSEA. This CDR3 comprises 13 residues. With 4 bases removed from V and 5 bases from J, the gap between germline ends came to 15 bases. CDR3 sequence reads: CSVGREGLDEQYF. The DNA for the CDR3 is TGCAGCGTTGGTCGGGAAGGGCTCGACGAGCAGTACTTC.

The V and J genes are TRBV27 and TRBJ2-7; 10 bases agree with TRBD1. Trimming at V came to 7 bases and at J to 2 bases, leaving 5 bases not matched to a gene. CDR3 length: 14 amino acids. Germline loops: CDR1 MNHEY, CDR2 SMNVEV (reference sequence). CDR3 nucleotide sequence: TGTGCCAGCAACCCCGGGACAGGGGCCTACGAGCAGTACTTC. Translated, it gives CASNPGTGAYEQYF.

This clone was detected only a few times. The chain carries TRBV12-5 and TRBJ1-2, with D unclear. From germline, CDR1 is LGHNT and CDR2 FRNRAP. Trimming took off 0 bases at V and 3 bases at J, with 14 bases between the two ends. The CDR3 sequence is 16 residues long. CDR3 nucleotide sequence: TGTGCTAGTGGTTTGGTACTGGCAGCGTACGACTATGGCTACACCTTC. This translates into CASGLVLAAYDYGYTF.

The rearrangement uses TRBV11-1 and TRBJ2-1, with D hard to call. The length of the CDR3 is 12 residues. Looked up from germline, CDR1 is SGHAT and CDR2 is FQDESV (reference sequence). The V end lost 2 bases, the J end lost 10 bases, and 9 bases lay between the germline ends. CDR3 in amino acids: CASSLLRSEQFF. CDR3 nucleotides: TGTGCCAGCAGCTTACTACGATCCGAGCAGTTCTTC.